These 3 T cell receptor beta chains originate from one sample sequenced in a study of T-cell reconstitution after alpha-beta-depleted transplantation in children. The library targeted TCRbeta and was prepared with unique molecular identifiers. Using its own MiXCR run on the PCR reads, TCRdb lists one record per CDR3 protein. The profile covers some 78,000 distinct CDR3 sequences, with 13% to 15% appearing a single time and roughly 30% taken by the ten largest. The sample consisted of PBMCs, mostly from graft donor cells, taken 180 days after TCRalphabeta/CD19-depleted stem cell transplant. The receptor set was obtained from a male patient under 10 years old who had a stem cell transplant for acute lymphoblastic leukemia, so the T cells may come from the graft donor.

This clonotype was detected ten times or more. This chain uses TRBV28 with TRBJ1-5; 7 bases agree with TRBD1. V lost 4 bases, J lost 6 bases, and 6 bases stayed unmatched. The V gene's germline CDR1 is MDHEN and CDR2 SYDVKM. The CDR3 runs 14 residues. This CDR3 reads CASSSDREIQPQHF. Written as DNA, the CDR3 is TGTGCCAGCAGTTCCGACAGGGAAATTCAGCCCCAGCATTTT.

V usage is TRBV12-3 or TRBV12-4 and J usage is TRBJ2-7; tentative D call: TRBD2 (6 bases). V lost 4 bases, J lost 4 bases, and 17 bases lay in between. The CDR3 runs to 15 residues. The CDR3 DNA is TGTGCCAGCAGTTCATCCGGGACTTTACAATACGAGCAGTACTTC. Protein product: CASSSSGTLQYEQYF.

This clonotype appeared many times. The chain links TRBV20-1 to TRBJ1-2; possibly TRBD1 for D (5 bases). CDR3 length: 13 residues. Trimming cost V 3 bases and J 12 bases, with 20 bases left between them. Germline CDR1 and CDR2: DFQATT and SNEGSKA (reference sequence). The CDR3, as DNA: TGCAGTGCTAGCGTCTTTGGGACTATAGGAAACACCTTC. It encodes CSASVFGTIGNTF.